This TCR beta chain was recovered during a study of patients and donors after allogeneic stem cell transplantation. TCRdb re-called the RT-PCR reads through MiXCR, storing one row per CDR3 protein. The table includes more than 150,000 distinct CDR3 sequences, less than 45% detected once. The CDR3 extends over 15 amino acids. V dropped 4 bases and J dropped 2 bases, with 14 bases sitting between them. Germline CDR1 reads SGDLS; CDR2 reads YYNGEE. This TCR came from a human donor who was either an allogeneic HSCT recipient or a stem cell or donor lymphocyte infusion donor (not recorded which). It is not recorded whose cells these are; they may come from a transplant donor. Sequenced input: blood, either unsorted or a sorted T cell fraction (not recorded which). The rearrangement links TRBV9 to TRBJ2-3; maybe TRBD2 (5 bases). CDR3 DNA sequence: TGTGCCAGCAGCCCTGAAGCGGACCCCACAGATACGCAGTATTTT. Its protein is CASSPEADPTDTQYF.